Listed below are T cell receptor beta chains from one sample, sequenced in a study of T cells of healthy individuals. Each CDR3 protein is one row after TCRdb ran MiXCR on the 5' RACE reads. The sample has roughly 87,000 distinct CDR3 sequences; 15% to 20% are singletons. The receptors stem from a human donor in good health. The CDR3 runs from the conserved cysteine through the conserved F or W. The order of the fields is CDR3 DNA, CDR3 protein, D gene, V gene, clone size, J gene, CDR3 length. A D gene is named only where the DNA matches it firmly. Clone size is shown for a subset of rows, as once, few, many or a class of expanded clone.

cdr3_nt: TGCGCCAGCAGCTACGGACAGGGGTACGGCTACACCTTC
cdr3_aa: CASSYGQGYGYTF
d_call: TRBD1
v_call: TRBV5-1
clone_size: few
j_call: TRBJ1-2
cdr3_length: 13

cdr3_nt: TGTGCCAGAAGCAAGATCGAGGCAGGGGGCGCCGGGGGCGCTGAAGCTTTCTTT
cdr3_aa: CARSKIEAGGAGGAEAFF
d_call: -
v_call: TRBV21-1
clone_size: -
j_call: TRBJ1-1
cdr3_length: 18

cdr3_nt: TGTGCCAGCAGTTTGACCCTTCAAGAGACCCAGTACTTC
cdr3_aa: CASSLTLQETQYF
d_call: -
v_call: TRBV28
clone_size: many
j_call: TRBJ2-5
cdr3_length: 13

cdr3_nt: TGCGCCAACAGCCAAGAGGCGGAGGAATCCTACGAGCAGTACTTC
cdr3_aa: CANSQEAEESYEQYF
d_call: -
v_call: TRBV4-1
clone_size: -
j_call: TRBJ2-7
cdr3_length: 15

cdr3_nt: TGTGCCAGCAGCGTAGCCGGGTGGGGTGGACGGAGCGAGCAGTACTTC
cdr3_aa: CASSVAGWGGRSEQYF
d_call: -
v_call: TRBV9
clone_size: -
j_call: TRBJ2-7
cdr3_length: 16

cdr3_nt: TGCAGCGTTGAAAGCCAGGGCTACGAGCAGTACTTC
cdr3_aa: CSVESQGYEQYF
d_call: -
v_call: TRBV29-1
clone_size: many
j_call: TRBJ2-7
cdr3_length: 12

cdr3_nt: TGTGCCAGCAGCGCGGGACAGGGTCTTGGTTACGAGCAGTACTTC
cdr3_aa: CASSAGQGLGYEQYF
d_call: -
v_call: TRBV3-2
clone_size: -
j_call: TRBJ2-7
cdr3_length: 15

cdr3_nt: TGTGCCAGTAGTATAGATCCCGCGGCGTCCTACAATGAGCAGTTCTTC
cdr3_aa: CASSIDPAASYNEQFF
d_call: -
v_call: TRBV19
clone_size: many
j_call: TRBJ2-1
cdr3_length: 16

cdr3_nt: TGTGCCAGCAGCACGTGGGCGAATGAGCAGTTCTTC
cdr3_aa: CASSTWANEQFF
d_call: -
v_call: TRBV12-3/TRBV12-4
clone_size: -
j_call: TRBJ2-1
cdr3_length: 12

cdr3_nt: TGCAGTGCGACCAAGGTATCCTACGAGCAGTACTTC
cdr3_aa: CSATKVSYEQYF
d_call: -
v_call: TRBV20-1
clone_size: few
j_call: TRBJ2-7
cdr3_length: 12

cdr3_nt: TGTGCCAGCAGGCGCCGACTAGCGGGACATAGCAATGAGCAGTTCTTC
cdr3_aa: CASRRRLAGHSNEQFF
d_call: TRBD2
v_call: TRBV28
clone_size: once
j_call: TRBJ2-1
cdr3_length: 16

cdr3_nt: TGTGCCAGCAGCTTAGGGGCCAAGACCTATAATTCACCCCTCCACTTT
cdr3_aa: CASSLGAKTYNSPLHF
d_call: -
v_call: TRBV7-2
clone_size: many
j_call: TRBJ1-6
cdr3_length: 16

cdr3_nt: TGTGCCAGCAGCTGGGGGGGGACAGAGACCCAGTACTTC
cdr3_aa: CASSWGGTETQYF
d_call: TRBD2
v_call: TRBV5-6
clone_size: many
j_call: TRBJ2-5
cdr3_length: 13

cdr3_nt: TGTGCCAGCAGCTTAGTTGGGGACAAGAGTGAAGAGCAGTACTTC
cdr3_aa: CASSLVGDKSEEQYF
d_call: -
v_call: TRBV7-9
clone_size: few
j_call: TRBJ2-7
cdr3_length: 15

cdr3_nt: TGTGCCAGCTCACCACCGGGGACGTGGAACACTGAAGCTTTCTTT
cdr3_aa: CASSPPGTWNTEAFF
d_call: -
v_call: TRBV18
clone_size: many
j_call: TRBJ1-1
cdr3_length: 15

cdr3_nt: TGTGCCAGCAGCGTAGGGTCCGGGACAGGGGCTTACAATGAGCAGTTCTTC
cdr3_aa: CASSVGSGTGAYNEQFF
d_call: TRBD1
v_call: TRBV9
clone_size: many
j_call: TRBJ2-1
cdr3_length: 17

cdr3_nt: TGTGCCACCAGTGATTTAAGGGGGACTAGCGGAAACACCGGGGAGCTGTTTTTT
cdr3_aa: CATSDLRGTSGNTGELFF
d_call: TRBD2
v_call: TRBV24-1
clone_size: few
j_call: TRBJ2-2
cdr3_length: 18

cdr3_nt: TGCAGCACCGAGAAGACGAGCAATTCACCCCTCCACTTT
cdr3_aa: CSTEKTSNSPLHF
d_call: -
v_call: TRBV20-1
clone_size: -
j_call: TRBJ1-6
cdr3_length: 13

cdr3_nt: TGTGCCAGCACAATTCCCGGGACACTTCCTTACGAGCAGTACTTC
cdr3_aa: CASTIPGTLPYEQYF
d_call: -
v_call: TRBV28
clone_size: many
j_call: TRBJ2-7
cdr3_length: 15

cdr3_nt: TGTGCCAGCAGCCAGCAAACCGGACTAGCGGCCAATGAGCAGTTCTTC
cdr3_aa: CASSQQTGLAANEQFF
d_call: TRBD2
v_call: TRBV3-1
clone_size: few
j_call: TRBJ2-1
cdr3_length: 16

cdr3_nt: TGTGCCAGCAGCTTATATCGGGACAGCACAGATACGCAGTATTTT
cdr3_aa: CASSLYRDSTDTQYF
d_call: -
v_call: TRBV7-9
clone_size: -
j_call: TRBJ2-3
cdr3_length: 15

cdr3_nt: TGTGCCAGCAGCTTGTGGAATGAGCAGTTCTTC
cdr3_aa: CASSLWNEQFF
d_call: -
v_call: TRBV5-6
clone_size: many
j_call: TRBJ2-1
cdr3_length: 11

cdr3_nt: TGTGCCAGCAGCGCAATCGGGACCTCGGGGGAAAAACTGTTTTTT
cdr3_aa: CASSAIGTSGEKLFF
d_call: -
v_call: TRBV28
clone_size: few
j_call: TRBJ1-4
cdr3_length: 15

cdr3_nt: TGTGCCAGCAGCCCCCTAACCGAGACTGCTTATGGCTACACCTTC
cdr3_aa: CASSPLTETAYGYTF
d_call: -
v_call: TRBV7-2
clone_size: -
j_call: TRBJ1-2
cdr3_length: 15

cdr3_nt: TGTGCCAGCAGTTACGTAGAGTACGAAAAACTGTTTTTT
cdr3_aa: CASSYVEYEKLFF
d_call: -
v_call: TRBV6-2/TRBV6-3
clone_size: few
j_call: TRBJ1-4
cdr3_length: 13

cdr3_nt: TGTGCCAGCAGCTTGGCCGGGACGGCTGAAGCTTTCTTT
cdr3_aa: CASSLAGTAEAFF
d_call: -
v_call: TRBV5-4
clone_size: -
j_call: TRBJ1-1
cdr3_length: 13

cdr3_nt: TGTGCCAGCTCACCGCGAAGCCCCTACGAGCAGTACTTC
cdr3_aa: CASSPRSPYEQYF
d_call: -
v_call: TRBV18
clone_size: few
j_call: TRBJ2-7
cdr3_length: 13

cdr3_nt: TGTGCCAGCAGCTTAATGGTCTCCTACAATGAGCAGTTCTTC
cdr3_aa: CASSLMVSYNEQFF
d_call: -
v_call: TRBV7-2
clone_size: -
j_call: TRBJ2-1
cdr3_length: 14

cdr3_nt: TGCGCCAGCAGCTTGGGCAGGGCAGGAGAGACCCAGTACTTC
cdr3_aa: CASSLGRAGETQYF
d_call: -
v_call: TRBV5-1
clone_size: many
j_call: TRBJ2-5
cdr3_length: 14

cdr3_nt: TGCGCCAGCAGCCAAAAACTAGCGGGAGAAGGAGATACGCAGTATTTT
cdr3_aa: CASSQKLAGEGDTQYF
d_call: TRBD2
v_call: TRBV4-3
clone_size: many
j_call: TRBJ2-3
cdr3_length: 16

cdr3_nt: TGCAGTGTTAGAGCTGGGGCCAACGTCCTGACTTTC
cdr3_aa: CSVRAGANVLTF
d_call: -
v_call: TRBV20-1
clone_size: -
j_call: TRBJ2-6
cdr3_length: 12

cdr3_nt: TGTGCCAGCAGCTTGAGCGCTAGCTCCTACGAGCAGTACTTC
cdr3_aa: CASSLSASSYEQYF
d_call: -
v_call: TRBV7-8
clone_size: many
j_call: TRBJ2-7
cdr3_length: 14

cdr3_nt: TGTGCCAGCAGTCGGGACAGGGGGCTGATGACTGGAAACACCATATATTTT
cdr3_aa: CASSRDRGLMTGNTIYF
d_call: TRBD1
v_call: TRBV5-5
clone_size: many
j_call: TRBJ1-3
cdr3_length: 17